This T cell receptor (beta chain) was sequenced in a study of blood T cells in healthy people across ages. Next came a second PCR, run for about 6 to 12 cycles, which used a sample-barcoded 5' primer along with a J-beta primer mix. TCRdb independently ran MiXCR on the 5' RACE reads; one entry per CDR3 protein. Altogether roughly 1.4 million distinct CDR3 sequences are present, approximately 60% being singletons, with the ten largest covering roughly 7%. The CDR3 consists of 16 residues. Trimming took 5 bases from V and 2 from J, leaving 19 bases between them. Germline assignment: CDR1 MNHEY and CDR2 SMNVEV (reference sequence).

This chain joins TRBV27 and TRBJ2-7, with D unresolved. The sequenced sample consisted of blood. This TCR came from a man aged 18 to 30 in good health. For the CDR3, the DNA is TGTGCCAGCAGTCCCCGCCCCGGGTTTTCTACCTACGAGCAGTACTTC. Amino acid sequence: CASSPRPGFSTYEQYF.